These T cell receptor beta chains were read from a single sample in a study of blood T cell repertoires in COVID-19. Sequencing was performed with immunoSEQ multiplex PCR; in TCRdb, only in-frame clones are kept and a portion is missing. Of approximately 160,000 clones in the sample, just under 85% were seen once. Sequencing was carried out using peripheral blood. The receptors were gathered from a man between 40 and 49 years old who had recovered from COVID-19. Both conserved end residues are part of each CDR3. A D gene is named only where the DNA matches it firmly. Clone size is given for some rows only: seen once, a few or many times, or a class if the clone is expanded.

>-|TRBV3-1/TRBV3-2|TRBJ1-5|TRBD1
CASSQGSTGPNQPQHF
TGTGCCAGCAGCCAAGGATCGACAGGGCCCAATCAGCCCCAGCATTTT
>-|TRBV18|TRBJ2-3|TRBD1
CASSPLQGKDTQYF
TGTGCCAGCTCACCTTTACAGGGGAAAGATACGCAGTATTTT
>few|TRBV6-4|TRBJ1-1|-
CASSQGGNTEAFF
TGTGCCAGCAGTCAGGGCGGGAACACTGAAGCTTTCTTT
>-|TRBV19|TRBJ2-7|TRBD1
CASRTGSVPHEQYF
TGTGCCAGTCGGACAGGATCGGTCCCCCACGAGCAGTACTTC
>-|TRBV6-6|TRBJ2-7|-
CASSYSTYEQYF
TGTGCCAGCAGTTATTCCACATACGAGCAGTACTTC
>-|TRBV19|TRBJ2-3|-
CASSRPGSHTDTQYF
TGTGCCAGTAGTCGGCCGGGGTCCCACACAGATACGCAGTATTTT
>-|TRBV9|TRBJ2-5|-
CASSAYGDQETQYF
TGTGCCAGCAGCGCTTACGGAGACCAAGAGACCCAGTACTTC
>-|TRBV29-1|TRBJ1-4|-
CSVGGGDATNEKLFF
TGCAGCGTTGGGGGAGGGGATGCAACTAATGAAAAACTGTTTTTT
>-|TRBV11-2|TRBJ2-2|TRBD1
CASSFRTGKTSNTGELFF
TGTGCCAGCAGCTTCCGGACAGGAAAGACCTCGAACACCGGGGAGCTGTTTTTT
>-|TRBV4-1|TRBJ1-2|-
CASSQGRGVANYGYTF
TGCGCCAGCAGCCAAGGCAGGGGAGTAGCGAACTATGGCTACACCTTC
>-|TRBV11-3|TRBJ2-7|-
CASSGGTGGLYEQYF
TGTGCCAGCAGCGGTGGTACCGGGGGGCTCTACGAGCAGTACTTC
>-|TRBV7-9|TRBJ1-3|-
CASSLGGIISGNTIYF
TGTGCCAGCAGCTTAGGGGGCATAATCTCTGGAAACACCATATATTTT
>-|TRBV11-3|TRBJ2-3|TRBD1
CASSSGQMGTDTQYF
TGTGCCAGCAGCTCGGGACAGATGGGGACAGATACGCAGTATTTT